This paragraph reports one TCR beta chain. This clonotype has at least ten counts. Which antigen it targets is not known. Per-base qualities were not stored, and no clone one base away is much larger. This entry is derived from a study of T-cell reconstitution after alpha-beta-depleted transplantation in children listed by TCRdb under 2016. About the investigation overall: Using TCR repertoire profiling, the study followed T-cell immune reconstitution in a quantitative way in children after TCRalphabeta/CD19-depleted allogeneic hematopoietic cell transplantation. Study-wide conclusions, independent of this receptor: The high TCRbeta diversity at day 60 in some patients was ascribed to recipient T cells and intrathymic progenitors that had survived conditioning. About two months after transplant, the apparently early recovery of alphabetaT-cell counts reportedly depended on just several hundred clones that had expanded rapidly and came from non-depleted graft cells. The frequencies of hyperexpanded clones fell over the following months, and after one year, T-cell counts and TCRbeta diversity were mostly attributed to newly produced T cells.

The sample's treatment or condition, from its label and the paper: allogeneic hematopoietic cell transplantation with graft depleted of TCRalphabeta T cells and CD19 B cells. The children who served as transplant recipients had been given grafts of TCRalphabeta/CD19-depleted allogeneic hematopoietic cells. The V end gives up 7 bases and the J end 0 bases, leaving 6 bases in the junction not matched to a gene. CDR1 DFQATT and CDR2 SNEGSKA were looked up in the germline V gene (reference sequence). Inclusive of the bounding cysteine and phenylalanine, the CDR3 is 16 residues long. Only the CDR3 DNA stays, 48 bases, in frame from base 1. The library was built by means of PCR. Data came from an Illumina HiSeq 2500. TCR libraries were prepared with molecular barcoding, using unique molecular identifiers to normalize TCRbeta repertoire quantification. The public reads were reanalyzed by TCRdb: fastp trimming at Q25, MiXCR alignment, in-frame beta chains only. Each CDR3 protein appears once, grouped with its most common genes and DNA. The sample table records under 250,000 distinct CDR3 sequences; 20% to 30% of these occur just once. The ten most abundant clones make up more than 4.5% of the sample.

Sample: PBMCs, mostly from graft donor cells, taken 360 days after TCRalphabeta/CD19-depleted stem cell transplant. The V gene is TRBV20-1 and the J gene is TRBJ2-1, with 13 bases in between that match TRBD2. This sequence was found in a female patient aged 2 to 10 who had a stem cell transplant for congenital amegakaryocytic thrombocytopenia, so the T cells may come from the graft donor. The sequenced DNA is TGCAGTGGTAAGACTAGCGGGAGGTCCTCCTACAATGAGCAGTTCTTC. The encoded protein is CSGKTSGRSSYNEQFF.